This paragraph reports one T cell receptor beta chain. This entry comes from a study of blood T cell repertoires in COVID-19. Overall study context: The United States, Italy and Spain provided the acute and convalescent COVID-19 samples. PBMCs, B-cell-depleted T cells, or T cells provided the cDNA or gDNA that made up the material.

Clones were read by immunoSEQ multiplex PCR, and TCRdb kept only the in-frame ones, dropping some. The data show some 270,000 clones, 80% to 90% seen once. The CDR3 consists of 14 residues. Per the germline V gene, CDR1 is SGDLS and CDR2 is YYNGEE. The V segment lost 4 bases and the J segment 6 bases; nucleotides outside the gene matches: 9. This clonotype was sampled from a woman aged 30 to 39 with acute COVID-19. The chain combines TRBV9 with TRBJ2-7; 8 bases agree with TRBD1. The source material was PBMCs or T cells enriched from blood (not recorded which). CDR3 sequence reads: CASSSGQEVSEQYF. In nucleotides, the CDR3 is TGTGCCAGCAGCTCGGGACAGGAGGTCTCCGAGCAGTACTTC. The full variable domain, completed using reference TRBV9 and TRBJ2-7, is DSGVTQTPKHLITATGQRVTLRCSPRSGDLSVYWYQQSLDQGLQFLIQYYNGEERAKGNILERFSAQQFPDLHSELNLSSLELGDSALYFCASSSGQEVSEQYFGPGTRLTVT.